This note documents a single TCR beta chain sequence. Profiling relied on immunoSEQ multiplex PCR, and the TCRdb table lists in-frame clones only, not all of them. This sample carries 6,000 or so clones, approximately 79% of them seen once, and the ten largest clones take about 9.3%. Germline V gene sequence: CDR1 SGHTA, CDR2 FQGTGA. J gave up 1 base and V 0 bases, and 11 bases lay outside the gene matches. This CDR3 contains 21 residues. The data were obtained in a study of T cell repertoires in ileal Crohn's disease. The overall study: Surgery for a complication: stricturing in approximately 60%, penetrating in roughly 40%.

The origin of this receptor is an adult with Crohn's disease. Material: ileal tissue. The genes are TRBV7-3 and TRBJ2-4; 14 nucleotides agree with TRBD2. The CDR3 coding sequence is TGTGCCAGCAGCTTAACGAGGGCGGGACTAGCGGGAGAAGGCGCCAAAAACATTCAGTACTTC. This gives the protein CASSLTRAGLAGEGAKNIQYF. Full variable domain (remainder filled in from reference TRBV7-3 and TRBJ2-4): GAGVSQTPSNKVTEKGKYVELRCDPISGHTALYWYRQSLGQGPEFLIYFQGTGAADDSGLPNDRFFAVRPEGSVSTLKIQRTERGDSAVYLCASSLTRAGLAGEGAKNIQYFGAGTRLSVL.